This T cell receptor (beta chain) stems from a study of Graves' ophthalmopathy and Graves' hyperthyroidism (dated by TCRdb to between 2017 and 2018). For context, the study as a whole: Peripheral blood was collected at initial diagnosis, prior to any treatment. For training and testing, the roughly 93 patients in the discovery cohort were randomly divided in a 7:3 ratio. The study used signatures of the TCR beta repertoire to tell Graves' ophthalmopathy apart from Graves' hyperthyroidism and to predict which patients would progress to ophthalmopathy. In total, under 150 blood samples were TCR-sequenced: approximately 42 ophthalmopathy, under 80 hyperthyroidism and some 17 hyperthyroidism-to-ophthalmopathy patients. A discovery set of 95 to 100 patients (around 40 ophthalmopathy, about 59 stable hyperthyroidism) was enrolled to explore V-J signatures distinguishing ophthalmopathy from hyperthyroidism. Following sample collection, hyperthyroidism patients were given methimazole at a starting dose of 30 mg daily, and ophthalmopathy patients were given high-dose intravenous methylprednisolone. In about 6 hyperthyroidism patients, the T-cell repertoire of thyroid tissue was compared with the T-cell repertoire of blood. An independent validation cohort was composed of 18 hyperthyroidism patients and around 16 patients who later progressed from hyperthyroidism to ophthalmopathy. What the study reported, not specific to this receptor: Most expanded thyroid clonotypes with a frequency above 0.001 also appeared in blood, which suggests that blood repertoires may reflect the immune response in the thyroid. In validation, the model predicted ophthalmopathy progression with nearly 71% sensitivity and approximately 72% specificity; about a dozen predicted patients were CT-confirmed with GO in a median of approximately six months. Ophthalmopathy was separated from stable hyperthyroidism by the 13-signature model with just under 90% sensitivity and around 81% specificity in cross-validation and with 80%/75% in the test set. No statistical method was used to set the sample size in advance, and the investigators knew which group each participant was assigned to.

For repertoire sequencing, the TCR beta CDR3 regions were amplified from RNA transcripts. A first-round RT-PCR used HTBI primers with the Qiagen OneStep RT-PCR kit, followed by a second-round multiplex PCR, size selection and purification. The libraries underwent paired-end sequencing with 100 bp reads on an Illumina HiSeq2000. Per the source publication's procedure: SOAPnuke was used for read processing, and reads with adapters, uncalled bases, a mean Phred below 15, or no exact constant-primer or identifier match were discarded. COPE v1.2.5 was used to merge high-quality paired reads. Each unique nucleotide sequence was defined as a clonotype, and clonotypes were aligned to IMGT TRB V, D and J references with MiTCR v1.1. The analysis was limited to V-J combinations with a frequency above 0.0001, which together covered 99.2% of repertoires. For each V-J combination, a TCR clonal expansion and chaos score was defined as F50 clonal expansion divided by the chaos observed in the TCRdist matrix. Welch's t-statistics and random forest were used to narrow the features down to around 13 V-J combinations, which were then fed into a naive Bayes classifier. Thyroid-blood repertoire similarity was quantified with the Morisita-Horn index. The public reads were reanalyzed by TCRdb: fastp trimming at Q25, MiXCR alignment, in-frame beta chains only. Rows with one shared CDR3 protein collapse into an entry with the most common genes and DNA. The V and J calls and clone size come from TCRdb's table, not from the authors' own analysis. Here the sample has 400,000 to 500,000 distinct CDR3 sequences; around 21% occur a single time. The leading ten clones occupy 3% of the sample.

A patient counted as having stable hyperthyroidism if there was no progression to ophthalmopathy within 18 months of follow-up. The hyperthyroidism patients were 18 to 65 years old and newly diagnosed, with a disease duration of less than 2 months. Patients with other autoimmune diseases, uncontrolled infections, pregnancy or lactation were excluded. Clinical symptoms, serum thyroxine, TRAb, thyroid ultrasound and orbital computed tomography were used for diagnosis. Using Ficoll-Paque density gradient centrifugation, PBMCs were isolated from 8.5 to 10 ml of fresh peripheral blood. Total RNA was extracted using Trizol reagent, and RNA quality was checked on an Agilent 2100 Bioanalyzer. A remark on this clonotype: Its recognized antigen is unknown. Qualities for individual bases were not recorded, and no much larger clone is one base off.

Reading from cysteine to phenylalanine, the CDR3 counts 14 amino acids. The DNA shown is the 42-base CDR3, in frame from base 1. CDR1 and CDR2 were assigned from the germline V gene as SGHAT and FQNNGV. The junction carries 12 bases between V and J, which are trimmed by 2 bases and 5 bases respectively. Sequenced material: peripheral blood. The TCR was taken from a woman aged 18-35 years with stable Graves' hyperthyroidism. Donor details come from another sample of the same person, matched by shared clones. The chain is assembled from TRBV11-2 and TRBJ1-1, with TRBD1 tentatively as D gene (5 bases match). The CDR3 in this case is CASSLRVGGTEAFF. The nucleotide sequence reads as follows: TGTGCCAGCAGCTTACGGGTGGGGGGGACTGAAGCTTTCTTT.